These T cell receptor beta chains were read from a single sample in a study of chemoradiotherapy in HPV16-positive cancers. Method: immunoSEQ multiplex PCR; TCRdb's copy keeps in-frame clones and lacks some. The repertoire holds 25,000 to 35,000 clones, with around 89% as singletons. Sequences were derived from blood, sampled from a patient who underwent chemoradiotherapy. The origin of the receptors is a human donor with HPV-associated anogenital cancer. The CDR3 runs from the conserved cysteine through the conserved F or W. D genes are given only for firm matches. A clone size is listed for some rows: how often the clone was seen (once, few, many), or a class if it is expanded.

>.|TRBV6-4|TRBJ2-2|TRBD2
CASSALAGVAGELFF
TGTGCCAGCAGTGCTCTAGCGGGAGTTGCCGGGGAGCTGTTTTTT
>.|TRBV5-5|TRBJ1-4|.
CASTGRPWDEKLFF
TGTGCCAGCACCGGTCGACCCTGGGACGAAAAACTGTTTTTT
>.|TRBV18|TRBJ1-2|TRBD1
CASSPQGATPANYGYTF
TGTGCCAGCTCTCCTCAGGGGGCTACCCCAGCTAACTATGGCTACACCTTC
>once|TRBV10-2|TRBJ2-7|.
CASSEGGNEQYF
TGCGCCAGCAGTGAGGGAGGGAACGAGCAGTACTTC
>.|TRBV6-5|TRBJ2-7|.
CASSPLRRVDYEQYF
TGTGCCAGCAGTCCGCTCCGGCGGGTGGACTACGAGCAGTACTTC
>.|TRBV5-1|TRBJ2-3|.
CASKQGPGTDTQYF
TGCGCCAGCAAGCAGGGGCCGGGCACAGATACGCAGTATTTT
>.|TRBV7-9|TRBJ1-6|.
CASSSTWNSPLHF
TGTGCCAGCAGTTCTACATGGAACTCACCCCTCCACTTT
>.|TRBV5-1|TRBJ2-2|TRBD2
CASSLGARELTGELFF
TGCGCCAGCAGCTTGGGTGCGCGGGAGTTAACCGGGGAGCTGTTTTTT
>.|TRBV5-6|TRBJ2-3|TRBD2
CASSPTSGWVTDTQYF
TGTGCCAGCAGCCCAACTAGCGGGTGGGTCACAGATACGCAGTATTTT
>.|TRBV4-1|TRBJ1-1|TRBD1
CASSQVHFRTGKVNTEAFF
TGCGCCAGCAGCCAAGTCCACTTTCGGACAGGGAAGGTGAACACTGAAGCTTTCTTT
>once|TRBV9|TRBJ1-3|.
CASSVGEFSGNTIYF
TGTGCCAGCAGCGTAGGGGAGTTCTCTGGAAACACCATATATTTT
>.|TRBV28|TRBJ1-6|.
CASSLGSSPLHF
TGTGCCAGCAGTTTGGGCAGTTCACCCCTCCACTTT
>.|TRBV19|TRBJ1-5|.
CASSRGTNQPQHF
TGTGCCAGTAGTAGGGGAACCAATCAGCCCCAGCATTTT
>.|TRBV28|TRBJ2-7|.
CASSLGVEQYF
TGTGCCAGCAGTTTGGGCGTCGAGCAGTACTTC
>few|TRBV30|TRBJ2-3|.
CAWSLTPADTQYF
TGTGCCTGGAGCCTAACCCCGGCAGATACGCAGTATTTT
>.|TRBV5-1|TRBJ1-1|.
CASSLGPEAFF
TGCGCCAGCAGCTTGGGGCCGGAAGCTTTCTTT
>.|TRBV28|TRBJ1-1|.
CASRYREEAFF
TGTGCCAGCAGATATAGGGAGGAAGCTTTCTTT
>.|TRBV9|TRBJ2-5|.
CASSPTLPAGGETQYF
TGTGCCAGCAGCCCTACCCTCCCCGCTGGGGGGGAGACCCAGTACTTC
>.|TRBV19|TRBJ2-2|TRBD1
CASSAYGTGATGELFF
TGTGCCAGTAGCGCCTATGGGACAGGGGCCACCGGGGAGCTGTTTTTT
>.|TRBV6-1|TRBJ1-2|.
CASSDGIYGYTF
TGTGCCAGCAGTGATGGCATCTATGGCTACACCTTC
>.|TRBV21-1|TRBJ1-1|.
CASSKAGMGRGSMNTEAFF
TGTGCCAGCAGCAAAGCTGGGATGGGGCGTGGCTCCATGAACACTGAAGCTTTCTTT
>.|TRBV9|TRBJ2-3|.
CASTRQEGTDTQYF
TGTGCCAGCACCAGACAGGAGGGCACAGATACGCAGTATTTT
>.|TRBV6-1|TRBJ2-3|.
CASSEVPGAQSADTQYF
TGTGCCAGCAGTGAAGTACCGGGGGCGCAAAGCGCAGATACGCAGTATTTT
>once|TRBV4-1|TRBJ1-1|TRBD1
CASSLTGGLAEAFF
TGCGCCAGCAGCCTGACAGGGGGCTTGGCTGAAGCTTTCTTT
>few|TRBV19|TRBJ1-1|.
CASSPNLQGRGTEAFF
TGTGCCAGTAGTCCCAATCTACAGGGTAGGGGTACTGAAGCTTTCTTT
>.|TRBV10-3|TRBJ2-5|.
CAISEPDYGMLETQYF
TGTGCCATCAGTGAGCCGGACTACGGGATGCTGGAGACCCAGTACTTC
>.|TRBV2|TRBJ2-1|.
CASSSGTLYNEQFF
TGTGCCAGCAGCTCCGGGACTCTCTACAATGAGCAGTTCTTC
>.|TRBV28|TRBJ2-7|.
CASSPLDYEQYF
TGTGCCAGCAGTCCTTTGGACTACGAGCAGTACTTC
>.|TRBV9|TRBJ1-5|.
CASSPGGYNSNQPQHF
TGCGCCAGCAGCCCAGGAGGCTACAATAGCAATCAGCCCCAGCATTTT
>.|TRBV27|TRBJ2-1|.
CASGGMASYNEQFF
TGTGCCAGCGGGGGGATGGCGTCCTACAATGAGCAGTTCTTC
>.|TRBV6-1|TRBJ1-5|.
CASSAAIHGSPQHF
TGTGCCAGCAGTGCGGCGATCCACGGGTCGCCCCAGCATTTT
>.|TRBV18|TRBJ1-2|.
CASSPGGENYGYTF
TGTGCCAGCTCACCAGGGGGCGAGAACTATGGCTACACCTTC
>.|TRBV28|TRBJ1-2|.
CASSSGHALYGYTF
TGTGCCAGCAGTTCCGGACACGCTCTCTATGGCTACACCTTC
>.|TRBV7-6|TRBJ2-7|.
CASSLEHGSKYEQYF
TGTGCCAGCAGCTTAGAGCACGGGAGTAAGTACGAGCAGTACTTC
>.|TRBV27|TRBJ2-7|.
CASSVTGVSYEQYF
TGTGCCAGCAGTGTGACAGGTGTCTCCTACGAGCAGTACTTC
>.|TRBV4-2|TRBJ2-5|TRBD2
CASSQGEVAGGPETQYF
TGTGCCAGCAGCCAAGGAGAGGTAGCGGGGGGGCCCGAGACCCAGTACTTC
>.|TRBV19|TRBJ2-7|TRBD2
CASSPIRAGGGHSFYEQYF
TGTGCCAGTAGCCCGATCAGAGCGGGAGGGGGGCATTCCTTCTACGAGCAGTACTTC
>.|TRBV6-1|TRBJ1-5|.
CASINFNNQPQHF
TGTGCCAGCATCAATTTCAACAATCAGCCCCAGCATTTT
>few|TRBV28|TRBJ2-7|.
CASSLPTYEQYF
TGTGCCAGCAGTTTACCCACCTACGAGCAGTACTTC
>few|TRBV11-3|TRBJ2-7|.
CASSLRPGYEQYF
TGTGCCAGCAGCTTAAGGCCAGGATACGAGCAGTACTTC
>.|TRBV6-5|TRBJ2-1|.
CASKEMNSYNEQFF
TGTGCCAGCAAGGAAATGAACTCCTACAATGAGCAGTTCTTC
>.|TRBV10-3|TRBJ2-2|TRBD2
CAISEPGTSKAGELFF
TGTGCCATCAGTGAGCCCGGGACTAGTAAGGCCGGGGAGCTGTTTTTT
>.|TRBV2|TRBJ2-7|.
CASSPDSSYEQYF
TGTGCCAGCAGTCCCGACAGCTCCTACGAGCAGTACTTC
>.|TRBV19|TRBJ1-1|TRBD1
CASSKTGSLLDTEAFF
TGTGCCAGTAGTAAGACAGGGTCGCTTTTGGACACTGAAGCTTTCTTT
>.|TRBV18|TRBJ2-7|.
CASSPKGGEQYF
TGTGCCAGCTCCCCCAAGGGCGGCGAGCAGTACTTC
>.|TRBV4-2|TRBJ2-1|TRBD2
CASSQDRTSGSNEQFF
TGTGCCAGCAGCCAAGACAGGACTAGCGGGAGCAATGAGCAGTTCTTC
>.|TRBV7-2|TRBJ2-1|TRBD2
CASSLWSGGAGGDYNEQFF
TGTGCCAGCAGCCTTTGGAGCGGGGGGGCCGGAGGGGACTACAATGAGCAGTTCTTC
>.|TRBV9|TRBJ2-2|.
CASSVGGVGTGELFF
TGTGCCAGCAGCGTAGGAGGGGTAGGCACCGGGGAGCTGTTTTTT
>.|TRBV21-1|TRBJ1-1|.
CASSSPGPEAFF
TGTGCCAGCAGCTCCCCCGGACCTGAAGCTTTCTTT
>once|TRBV28|TRBJ2-6|.
CASSDCGTQSRANVLTF
TGTGCCAGCAGTGATTGCGGGACACAAAGTCGGGCCAACGTCCTGACTTTC